The 19 T cell receptor beta chains given below trace back to one sample, sequenced in a study of blood T cell repertoires in COVID-19. Method: immunoSEQ multiplex PCR; TCRdb's copy keeps in-frame clones and lacks some. There are around 45,000 clones in the sample; around 90% occur only once, and 15% to 17% lies in the top ten. The source material was peripheral blood. The receptors here all came from a man in his sixties with active COVID-19.

Of note for this clone: Other DNA sequences within the sample encode an identical CDR3. The chain recombines TRBV10-3 with TRBJ2-2; 13 nucleotides align to TRBD2. This CDR3 spans 14 amino acids. V shed 10 bases, J shed 5 bases, and the junction held 4 bases outside the gene matches. The germline V gene encodes CDR1 ENHRY and CDR2 SYGVKD. The CDR3 is CATETSGGTGELFF. CDR3 coding DNA: TGTGCCACCGAGACTAGCGGGGGGACCGGGGAGCTGTTTTTT.

The chain uses TRBV9 and TRBJ1-1; D might be TRBD1 (5 bases). This CDR3 contains 14 residues. V lost 2 bases and J lost 7, with 15 bases in between. The V gene's germline CDR1 is SGDLS and CDR2 YYNGEE. The CDR3 DNA sequence: TGTGCCAGCAGCGTGGGGCCGGGGGGACGTGAAGCTTTCTTT. It codes for CASSVGPGGREAFF. Using reference TRBV9 and TRBJ1-1 for the parts outside the CDR3, the full variable domain is DSGVTQTPKHLITATGQRVTLRCSPRSGDLSVYWYQQSLDQGLQFLIQYYNGEERAKGNILERFSAQQFPDLHSELNLSSLELGDSALYFCASSVGPGGREAFFGQGTRLTVV.

This sequence joins TRBV11-2 and TRBJ2-5; 9 bases line up with TRBD2. CDR3 length equals 14 residues. CDR1 SGHAT and CDR2 FQNNGV come from the germline V gene. With 3 bases clipped from V and 10 bases from J, the junction kept 9 bases outside the gene matches. CDR3 coding DNA: TGTGCCAGCAGCTTTAGCCTAGCGGGAATTGACCAGTACTTC. Translated: CASSFSLAGIDQYF.

The chain couples TRBV28 to TRBJ2-7; weak D call: TRBD2 (8 bases). CDR1 is MDHEN, CDR2 SYDVKM, per germline. V was cut by 5 bases and J by 0 bases, with 23 bases left in between. CDR3 size: 18 residues. The chain's CDR3 is CASSPGGGGSGISYEQYF. The DNA for the CDR3 is TGTGCCAGCAGTCCAGGGGGGGGTGGTAGCGGGATCTCCTACGAGCAGTACTTC.

This clone was seen a few times. The V gene is TRBV6-5, the J gene TRBJ1-5; D remains unclear. Trimming left V 2 bases short and J 5 bases short, with 7 bases between. Germline-derived CDR1 and CDR2 are MNHEY and SVGAGI. The CDR3 is made up of 13 amino acids. The CDR3 DNA reads TGTGCCAGCAGTTACAGACTAGATCAGCCCCAGCATTTT. Residues: CASSYRLDQPQHF.

The gene calls are TRBV7-2 and TRBJ2-5, with 8 bases that match TRBD1. V lost 3 bases and J lost 5; bases outside the gene matches: 8. CDR1 is SGHTA, CDR2 FQGNSA, per germline. CDR3 size: 15 residues. The CDR3 spells CASSLGQVKGETQYF. DNA for the CDR3: TGTGCCAGCAGCTTGGGACAGGTTAAGGGTGAGACCCAGTACTTC.

The rearrangement uses TRBV30 and TRBJ2-1, with 7 bases matching TRBD1. V shed 5 bases and J 6 bases; nucleotides not matched to a gene: 13. Germline V gives CDR1 GTSNPN, CDR2 SVGIG (reference sequence). This CDR3 region has 15 residues. Here the CDR3 DNA reads TGTGCCTGGGGGCCCGACAGGGCGATGGGCAATGAGCAGTTCTTC. It specifies CAWGPDRAMGNEQFF. Looking up the rest from reference TRBV30 and TRBJ2-1 gives the full variable domain: SQTIHQWPATLVQPVGSPLSLECTVEGTSNPNLYWYRQAAGRGLQLLFYSVGIGQISSEVPQNLSASRPQDRQFILSSKKLLLSDSGFYLCAWGPDRAMGNEQFFGPGTRLTVL.

The genes are TRBV5-1 and TRBJ2-1, with 8 bases lining up with TRBD1. The germline gives CDR1 SGHRS, CDR2 YFSETQ. V was pared by 4 bases and J by 4 bases, with 7 bases of the junction left unmatched. This CDR3 spans 15 amino acids. The CDR3 DNA is TGCGCCAGCAGCCTTGAAGGGACAGGTTACAATGAGCAGTTCTTC. Its protein product is CASSLEGTGYNEQFF.

This chain connects TRBV5-6 to TRBJ2-3; D is unclear. V was pared by 0 bases and J by 6 bases, with 11 bases between. Per germline, CDR1 SGHDT and CDR2 YYEEEE. The CDR3 is 14 amino acids. Written as DNA, the CDR3 is TGTGCCAGCAGCTTGGCCTTAGGAGCCGATACGCAGTATTTT. Amino acids: CASSLALGADTQYF.

The chain joins TRBV28 to TRBJ2-1, with unresolved D. The CDR3 runs 13 residues. Germline lookup yields CDR1 MDHEN and CDR2 SYDVKM. V lost 3 bases to trimming and J lost 5 bases, with 8 bases between them. CDR3 amino acids: CASSFSGNNEQFF. CDR3 sequence (DNA): TGTGCCAGCAGTTTCTCAGGTAACAATGAGCAGTTCTTC.

V and J are TRBV6-5 and TRBJ1-4, with 7 bases aligning to TRBD1. V shed 6 bases and J 6 bases; nucleotides not matched to a gene: 10. The V gene's germline CDR1 is MNHEY and CDR2 SVGAGI. The CDR3 covers 15 residues. This CDR3 reads CASSRGSSEYEKLFF. The CDR3 nucleotides are TGTGCCAGCAGCAGGGGGTCAAGCGAGTATGAAAAACTGTTTTTT.

The chain joins TRBV3-1 (or the pseudogene TRBV3-2) to TRBJ1-1; D ambiguous. Trimming took 0 bases from V and 4 from J, leaving 12 bases between them. CDR1 and CDR2 from the germline V gene are LGHDT and YNNKEL (reference sequence). The CDR3 runs to 15 residues. CDR3 loop: CASSQEARSGTEAFF. CDR3 in DNA: TGTGCCAGCAGCCAAGAAGCAAGGAGCGGCACTGAAGCTTTCTTT.

This clone appeared a few times. This rearrangement joins TRBV10-1 to TRBJ1-6; 7 nucleotides agree with TRBD1. The V gene's germline CDR1 is WNHNN and CDR2 SYGVQD (reference sequence). CDR3 length: 14 residues. The junction had 2 bases not matched to a gene; V was cut back by 4 bases and J by 5 bases. This CDR3 is CASSVGQNNSPLHF. The CDR3 DNA is TGCGCCAGCAGTGTGGGACAGAATAATTCACCCCTCCACTTT.

The rearrangement uses TRBV5-6 and TRBJ1-1; TRBD1 matches 9 bases. Germline CDR1 and CDR2: SGHDT and YYEEEE. V gave up 6 bases and J gave up 3 bases; unmatched junction bases: 15. The CDR3 contains 17 residues. The CDR3 nucleotides read TGTGCCAGCATCCCTAGTTACAGGGGGCGCGGGTACACTGAAGCTTTCTTT. This sequence encodes CASIPSYRGRGYTEAFF.

The chain employs TRBV11-2 and TRBJ2-2, with D tentatively TRBD2 (5 bases). The CDR3 length is 14 residues. Germline assignment: CDR1 SGHAT and CDR2 FQNNGV. V lost 1 base and J lost 7, with 10 bases in between. CDR3 DNA sequence: TGTGCCAGCAGCTTAGTACGGGGTCGCGGGGAGCTGTTTTTT. Encoded protein: CASSLVRGRGELFF.

The chain combines TRBV19 with TRBJ1-5; 7 nucleotides agree with TRBD1. The ends lost 9 bases at V and 0 bases at J; junction bases unmatched: 11. The CDR3 covers 16 residues. Germline CDR1 and CDR2: LNHDA and SQIVND (reference sequence). CDR3 region: CASLGDRSNSNQPQHF. CDR3 sequence (DNA): TGTGCCAGCCTGGGGGACAGATCGAATAGCAATCAGCCCCAGCATTTT. Variable domain in full (rest from reference TRBV19 and TRBJ1-5): DGGITQSPKYLFRKEGQNVTLSCEQNLNHDAMYWYRQDPGQGLRLIYYSQIVNDFQKGDIAEGYSVSREKKESFPLTVTSAQKNPTAFYLCASLGDRSNSNQPQHFGDGTRLSIL.

The V call is TRBV27, the J call TRBJ2-2; tentatively, D is TRBD1 (6 bases). Germline V CDR1 and CDR2: MNHEY, SMNVEV (reference sequence). Trimming removed 5 bases from V and 8 bases from J, with 27 bases in between. The length of the CDR3 is 18 residues. The CDR3 spells CASSINPPLPQGWGELFF. The CDR3 DNA is TGTGCCAGCAGTATTAACCCCCCACTCCCCCAGGGGTGGGGGGAGCTGTTTTTT.

The genes are TRBV11-2 and TRBJ2-7; 9 bases match TRBD1. V lost 1 base to trimming and J lost 3 bases; unmatched junction nucleotides: 7. This CDR3 has 16 amino acids. Looked up from germline, CDR1 is SGHAT and CDR2 is FQNNGV. The CDR3 coding sequence is TGTGCCAGCAGCTTAGTTGGGACAGGGCCTTACTACGAGCAGTACTTC. It is translated as CASSLVGTGPYYEQYF.

The chain joins TRBV6-5 to TRBJ2-7, with D tentatively TRBD1 (5 bases). The ends were cut back, 8 bases at V and 2 bases at J, with 16 bases in the middle. Germline lookup yields CDR1 MNHEY and CDR2 SVGAGI. The CDR3 loop spans 14 amino acids. CDR3 in amino acids: CASAPDRKTYEQYF. In DNA, the CDR3 is TGTGCCAGCGCGCCCGACAGAAAAACCTACGAGCAGTACTTC.